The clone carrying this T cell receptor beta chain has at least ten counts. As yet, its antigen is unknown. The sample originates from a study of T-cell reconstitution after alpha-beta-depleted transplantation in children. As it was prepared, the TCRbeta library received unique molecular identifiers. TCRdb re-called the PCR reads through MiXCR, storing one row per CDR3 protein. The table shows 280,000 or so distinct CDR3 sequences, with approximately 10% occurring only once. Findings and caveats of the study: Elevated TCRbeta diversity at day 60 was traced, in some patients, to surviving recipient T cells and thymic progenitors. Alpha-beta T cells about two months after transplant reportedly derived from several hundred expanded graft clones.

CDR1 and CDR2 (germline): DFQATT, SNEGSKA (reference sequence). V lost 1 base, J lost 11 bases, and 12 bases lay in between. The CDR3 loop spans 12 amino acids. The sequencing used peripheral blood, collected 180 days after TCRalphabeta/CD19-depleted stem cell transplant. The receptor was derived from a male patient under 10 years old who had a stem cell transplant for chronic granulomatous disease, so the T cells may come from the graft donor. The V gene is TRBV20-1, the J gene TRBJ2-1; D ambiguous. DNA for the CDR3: TGCAGTGCTAGAGGCATAGCCCTACAGCAGTTCTTC. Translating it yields CSARGIALQQFF.